Listed below are T cell receptor beta chains from one sample, sequenced in a study of shared clonotypes between healthy human individuals. Profiled with immunoSEQ multiplex PCR; TCRdb holds only in-frame clones, not every one. The profile shows approximately 320,000 clones, roughly 87% of them singletons. Sequencing was carried out using memory CD8+ T cells sorted from blood. These receptors all come from a man between 18 and 29 years old in good health. CDR3s include the opening cysteine and the closing phenylalanine or tryptophan. The D gene is left open where the match is weak. For some rows the clone size is stated as once, few or many, or as a class when expanded; others skip it.

J gene: TRBJ2-2; CDR3 length: 13; clone size: few; D gene: -; V gene: TRBV30; CDR3 DNA: TGTGCCTGGAGTCCCGGGTTTGGCGGGGAGCTGTTTTTT; CDR3 protein: CAWSPGFGGELFF
J gene: TRBJ2-7; CDR3 length: 16; clone size: many; D gene: -; V gene: TRBV11-2; CDR3 DNA: TGTGCCAGCAGCTTAGATTCCCGAGGTTCTGTCTACGAGCAGTACTTC; CDR3 protein: CASSLDSRGSVYEQYF
J gene: TRBJ2-1; CDR3 length: 16; clone size: -; D gene: TRBD2; V gene: TRBV4-3; CDR3 DNA: TGCGCCAGCAGCCACCGACTAGCGGGAGCCTACAATGAGCAGTTCTTC; CDR3 protein: CASSHRLAGAYNEQFF
J gene: TRBJ1-4; CDR3 length: 15; clone size: -; D gene: -; V gene: TRBV6-5; CDR3 DNA: TGTGCCAGCAGTTACTTCGGGGGGATGGATGAAAAACTGTTTTTT; CDR3 protein: CASSYFGGMDEKLFF
J gene: TRBJ2-7; CDR3 length: 13; clone size: once; D gene: -; V gene: TRBV27; CDR3 DNA: TGTGCCAGCAGTTACGGACAGACCTACGAGCAGTACTTC; CDR3 protein: CASSYGQTYEQYF
J gene: TRBJ1-5; CDR3 length: 17; clone size: -; D gene: -; V gene: TRBV28; CDR3 DNA: TGTGCCAGCAGTTCCCACGGGGCAGGCTTCGGGAATCAGCCCCAGCATTTT; CDR3 protein: CASSSHGAGFGNQPQHF
J gene: TRBJ2-3; CDR3 length: 14; clone size: few; D gene: -; V gene: TRBV5-4; CDR3 DNA: TGTGCCAGCAGCTTGGGCGGATTCACAGATACGCAGTATTTT; CDR3 protein: CASSLGGFTDTQYF
J gene: TRBJ2-1; CDR3 length: 12; clone size: -; D gene: -; V gene: TRBV30; CDR3 DNA: TGTGCCTGGGACGGGATCTACAATGAGCAGTTCTTC; CDR3 protein: CAWDGIYNEQFF
J gene: TRBJ2-7; CDR3 length: 11; clone size: -; D gene: -; V gene: TRBV29-1; CDR3 DNA: TGCAGCGCACTAACAGGATACGAGCAGTACTTC; CDR3 protein: CSALTGYEQYF
J gene: TRBJ2-2; CDR3 length: 16; clone size: -; D gene: -; V gene: TRBV4-1; CDR3 DNA: TGCGCCAGCAGCCAAGATTTGTCCAGGAACACCGGGGAGCTGTTTTTT; CDR3 protein: CASSQDLSRNTGELFF
J gene: TRBJ2-7; CDR3 length: 13; clone size: -; D gene: TRBD1; V gene: TRBV10-2; CDR3 DNA: TGCGCCAGCACCTGGGGACAGGGCTACGAGCAGTACTTC; CDR3 protein: CASTWGQGYEQYF
J gene: TRBJ2-5; CDR3 length: 13; clone size: -; D gene: TRBD1; V gene: TRBV11-1; CDR3 DNA: TGTGCCAGCAGCCCCAGGGGGTCAGAGACCCAGTACTTC; CDR3 protein: CASSPRGSETQYF
J gene: TRBJ1-6; CDR3 length: 16; clone size: -; D gene: -; V gene: TRBV5-1; CDR3 DNA: TGCGCCAGCAGCTACCTGATCGGGGGCTTTGATTCACCCCTCCACTTT; CDR3 protein: CASSYLIGGFDSPLHF
J gene: TRBJ2-5; CDR3 length: 16; clone size: -; D gene: TRBD1; V gene: TRBV5-6; CDR3 DNA: TGTGCCAGCAGCTCGCTCCGGGACAGGGCCCAAGAGACCCAGTACTTC; CDR3 protein: CASSSLRDRAQETQYF
J gene: TRBJ1-5; CDR3 length: 14; clone size: -; D gene: TRBD1; V gene: TRBV30; CDR3 DNA: TGTGCCTGGAGTCGAGGACAGGGCAATCAGCCCCAGCATTTT; CDR3 protein: CAWSRGQGNQPQHF
J gene: TRBJ2-7; CDR3 length: 13; clone size: -; D gene: TRBD1; V gene: TRBV19; CDR3 DNA: TGTGCCAGCCGGGACAGGGGTTCCTACGAGCAGTACTTC; CDR3 protein: CASRDRGSYEQYF
J gene: TRBJ1-5; CDR3 length: 15; clone size: -; D gene: -; V gene: TRBV5-1; CDR3 DNA: TGCGCCAGCAGCTTGTCGGTCGGGGGAGATGAGCCCCAGCATTTT; CDR3 protein: CASSLSVGGDEPQHF
J gene: TRBJ2-5; CDR3 length: 15; clone size: -; D gene: TRBD2; V gene: TRBV7-2; CDR3 DNA: TGTGCCAGCAGCGAGGGACTAGCGGTCCAAGAGACCCAGTACTTC; CDR3 protein: CASSEGLAVQETQYF
J gene: TRBJ1-1; CDR3 length: 14; clone size: -; D gene: -; V gene: TRBV4-1; CDR3 DNA: TGCGCCAGCAGCCAAGTAGGGACAAACACTGAAGCTTTCTTT; CDR3 protein: CASSQVGTNTEAFF
J gene: TRBJ2-1; CDR3 length: 17; clone size: -; D gene: -; V gene: TRBV9; CDR3 DNA: TGTGCCAGCAGCGTAGCGGCTAGCCTAGACCTCTACAATGAGCAGTTCTTC; CDR3 protein: CASSVAASLDLYNEQFF
J gene: TRBJ2-3; CDR3 length: 16; clone size: -; D gene: TRBD2; V gene: TRBV11-2; CDR3 DNA: TGTGCCAGCAGCACCGCGCGGGAGTTCCCCCCAGATACGCAGTATTTT; CDR3 protein: CASSTAREFPPDTQYF
J gene: TRBJ1-2; CDR3 length: 14; clone size: many; D gene: -; V gene: TRBV27; CDR3 DNA: TGTGCCAGCAGTTTAATGGGCGGGGGTATTGACTACACCTTC; CDR3 protein: CASSLMGGGIDYTF
J gene: TRBJ2-7; CDR3 length: 13; clone size: -; D gene: -; V gene: TRBV19; CDR3 DNA: TGTGCCAGTAGTATTTTGGCAGACTACGAGCAGTACTTC; CDR3 protein: CASSILADYEQYF
J gene: TRBJ1-2; CDR3 length: 13; clone size: -; D gene: -; V gene: TRBV11-2; CDR3 DNA: TGTGCCAGCAGCTCCCCCGGGGACTATGGCTACACCTTC; CDR3 protein: CASSSPGDYGYTF
J gene: TRBJ2-7; CDR3 length: 16; clone size: -; D gene: TRBD1; V gene: TRBV9; CDR3 DNA: TGTGCCAGCAGCGTAGAAGGGACAGCCGTCACCTACGAGCAGTACTTC; CDR3 protein: CASSVEGTAVTYEQYF
J gene: TRBJ2-7; CDR3 length: 15; clone size: -; D gene: -; V gene: TRBV6-5; CDR3 DNA: TGTGCCAGCAGTTACCTTCCGGGTTTTAACTACGAGCAGTACTTC; CDR3 protein: CASSYLPGFNYEQYF
J gene: TRBJ2-7; CDR3 length: 12; clone size: -; D gene: -; V gene: TRBV7-2; CDR3 DNA: TGTGCCAGCAGCTTAGACTTTTACGAGCAGTACTTC; CDR3 protein: CASSLDFYEQYF
J gene: TRBJ2-3; CDR3 length: 11; clone size: -; D gene: -; V gene: TRBV11-2; CDR3 DNA: TGTGCCAGCAGCTTAGCAGATACGCAGTATTTT; CDR3 protein: CASSLADTQYF
J gene: TRBJ2-3; CDR3 length: 16; clone size: once; D gene: TRBD2; V gene: TRBV10-3; CDR3 DNA: TGTGCCATCAGTCAGCTAGCGGTTCAAGGAGGGGATACGCAGTATTTT; CDR3 protein: CAISQLAVQGGDTQYF
J gene: TRBJ2-3; CDR3 length: 15; clone size: -; D gene: TRBD2; V gene: TRBV6-1; CDR3 DNA: TGTGCCAGCAGTGAGGCGGGGGGGCGGACAGATACGCAGTATTTT; CDR3 protein: CASSEAGGRTDTQYF
J gene: TRBJ1-1; CDR3 length: 14; clone size: -; D gene: TRBD1; V gene: TRBV18; CDR3 DNA: TGTGCCAGCTCACGTCCAGGGGGTGACACTGAAGCTTTCTTT; CDR3 protein: CASSRPGGDTEAFF